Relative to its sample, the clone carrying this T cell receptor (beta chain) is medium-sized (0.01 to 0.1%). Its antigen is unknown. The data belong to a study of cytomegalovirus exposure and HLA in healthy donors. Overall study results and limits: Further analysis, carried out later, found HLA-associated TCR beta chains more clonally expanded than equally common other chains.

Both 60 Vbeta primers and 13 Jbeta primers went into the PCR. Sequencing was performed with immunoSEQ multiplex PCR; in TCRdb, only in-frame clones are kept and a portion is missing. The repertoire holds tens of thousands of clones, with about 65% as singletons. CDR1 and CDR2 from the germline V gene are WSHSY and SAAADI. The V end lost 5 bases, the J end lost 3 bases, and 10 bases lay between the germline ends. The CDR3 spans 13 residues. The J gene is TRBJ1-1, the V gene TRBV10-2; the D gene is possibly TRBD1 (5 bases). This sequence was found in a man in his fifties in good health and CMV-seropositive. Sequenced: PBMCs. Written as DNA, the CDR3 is TGCGCCAGCAGTAAAGACAGCTACACTGAAGCTTTCTTT. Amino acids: CASSKDSYTEAFF.